Sequencing of this TCR beta chain was carried out in a study of T cells in Graves' hyperthyroidism and ophthalmopathy. Study results and caveats: Before onset, by a median of around six months, the model predicted ophthalmopathy. Among clonotypes expanded in thyroid above 0.001, most were also found in blood.

It was RNA transcripts that yielded the amplified TCR beta CDR3 regions. HTBI primers were the set used in a first-round RT-PCR of the TCR CDR3. TCRdb processed the multiplex PCR reads anew with MiXCR; each CDR3 protein has one entry. Of under 300,000 distinct CDR3 sequences in the sample, about 14% were seen once. Disease duration under 2 months; hyperthyroidism patients were aged 18 to 65. This CDR3 region has 15 residues. Germline CDR1 reads DFQATT; CDR2 reads SNEGSKA (reference sequence). J lost 4 bases, V lost 0 bases, and 7 bases had no gene match. In its sample, this clonotype was seen many times. As yet, its antigen is unknown.

The chain joins TRBV20-1 to TRBJ2-5; 8 nucleotides line up with TRBD2. Sample: blood. This receptor was obtained from a woman in her thirties or forties with Graves' hyperthyroidism that later progressed to Graves' ophthalmopathy. The CDR3 is CSAREGLAGRETQYF. The DNA of the CDR3 is TGCAGTGCTAGAGAGGGGCTAGCGGGCCGAGAGACCCAGTACTTC.